These 4 T cell receptor beta chains came from one sample sequenced in a study of control samples from healthy donors and cancer patients (dated by TCRdb to between 2020 and 2021). Library preparation employed the immunoSEQ multiplex PCR assay. Drawn from immuneACCESS, this table holds only the in-frame rearrangements with V and J called that TCRdb kept. Clones are partly lost; checked studies trace under half to an unresolved V gene and leave the rest unexplained. Across this sample there are nearly 35,000 clones, with approximately 95% seen only once. Around 1.6% of the sample rests with the top ten. Sequenced input: PBMCs. Receptor source: a man aged 35 to 55 with colorectal cancer.

The gene calls are TRBV18 and TRBJ1-4; TRBD1 matches 8 bases. Germline-derived CDR1 and CDR2 are KGHSH and LQKENI. V lost 9 bases and J lost 5; bases outside the gene matches: 5. The CDR3 contains 13 residues. The DNA for the CDR3 is TGTGCCAGTAACCGGGACAGGAATGAAAAACTGTTTTTT. This gives the protein CASNRDRNEKLFF.

This rearrangement joins TRBV6-2 or TRBV6-3 to TRBJ1-6; the match to TRBD1 covers 10 bases. CDR1 is MNHEY and CDR2 is SVGEGT in the germline V gene. Trimming at V came to 2 bases and at J to 7 bases, leaving 2 bases not matched to a gene. This CDR3 has 15 residues. The CDR3 sequence is CASSYRDRGNSPLHF. The CDR3 bases are TGTGCCAGCAGTTACCGGGACAGGGGAAATTCACCCCTCCACTTT.

The chain joins TRBV18 to TRBJ1-5; a weak D match, TRBD1 (5 bases). Trimming stripped 2 bases from V and 0 bases from J, with 5 bases between. Germline V gene data show CDR1 as KGHSH and CDR2 as LQKENI. The CDR3 has 14 amino acids. The CDR3 sequence: CASSPGGSNQPQHF. The CDR3 coding sequence is TGTGCCAGCTCACCAGGGGGTAGCAATCAGCCCCAGCATTTT.

The gene calls are TRBV19 and TRBJ2-7, with 9 bases that match TRBD1. This CDR3 comprises 14 residues. Germline lookup yields CDR1 LNHDA and CDR2 SQIVND (reference sequence). V dropped 5 bases and J dropped 4; count of bases not matched to a gene: 6. The CDR3 DNA is TGTGCCAGTAGTCACCCGGGACAGGGATACGAGCAGTACTTC. Its protein is CASSHPGQGYEQYF.